This T cell receptor (beta chain) emerged from a study of human T cells and chemical hapten exposure. Study as a whole: Slight volume differences across pooled libraries mainly accounted for varying per-sample TCR yields.

The J segment lost 5 bases and the V segment lost 4 bases, leaving 4 bases of the junction unmatched. From germline, CDR1 is LGHDT and CDR2 YNNKEL (reference sequence). The CDR3 is 13 residues long. Time point reported: patch test 2, 6 weeks after DPC sensitization. The treatment: therapeutic diphenylcyclopropenone sensitization with weekly scalp DPC. This clonotype was observed many times. As processed by the authors: Between 23,224 and 690,600 TCRs appeared in each sample, and the median stood at about 93,000. TCRdb re-called the RACE reads with MiXCR, one entry per CDR3 protein. The V and J calls come from TCRdb's annotation, not from the publication. The sample has just over 350,000 distinct CDR3 sequences; about 6% are singletons.

This sample comprised whole blood, obtained in connection with sensitization to the hapten diphenylcyclopropenone (DPC). This receptor was taken from a woman aged 18-35 years with alopecia areata. Some clones in this sample may be carry-over from other donors' samples. The gene calls are TRBV3-1 and TRBJ1-1; 7 bases are shared with TRBD1. The CDR3 loop is CASSLATGTEAFF. The DNA for the CDR3 is TGTGCCAGCAGCCTGGCGACAGGGACTGAAGCTTTCTTT.